This entry concerns a single T cell receptor beta chain. The data are from a study of blood T cell repertoires in COVID-19. The wider study: Samples of COVID-19 (acute and convalescent) were obtained from the United States, Italy and Spain. PBMCs, B-cell-depleted T cells, or T cells provided the cDNA or gDNA that made up the material.

Authors' analysis steps: Amplification from reference gene primers served as the basis for estimated nucleated cell counts. Libraries were prepared by immunoSEQ multiplex PCR; TCRdb keeps only in-frame clonotypes and omits some of them. Clone size and V and J calls were adopted from that table, with D and trimming inferred from the DNA. The data show 150,000 to 200,000 clones, around 89% seen once. V was trimmed by 0 bases and J by 2 bases, leaving 7 bases between them. The V gene's germline CDR1 is SEHNR and CDR2 FQNEAQ (reference sequence). The CDR3 has 14 amino acids. The TCR was taken from a man aged 55 to 70 with acute or convalescent COVID-19. The chain couples TRBV7-9 to TRBJ1-1; D perhaps matches TRBD1 (5 bases). Sequenced material: peripheral blood. CDR3 sequence: CASSLAGANTEAFF. CDR3 nucleotide sequence: TGTGCCAGCAGCTTAGCAGGGGCTAACACTGAAGCTTTCTTT.